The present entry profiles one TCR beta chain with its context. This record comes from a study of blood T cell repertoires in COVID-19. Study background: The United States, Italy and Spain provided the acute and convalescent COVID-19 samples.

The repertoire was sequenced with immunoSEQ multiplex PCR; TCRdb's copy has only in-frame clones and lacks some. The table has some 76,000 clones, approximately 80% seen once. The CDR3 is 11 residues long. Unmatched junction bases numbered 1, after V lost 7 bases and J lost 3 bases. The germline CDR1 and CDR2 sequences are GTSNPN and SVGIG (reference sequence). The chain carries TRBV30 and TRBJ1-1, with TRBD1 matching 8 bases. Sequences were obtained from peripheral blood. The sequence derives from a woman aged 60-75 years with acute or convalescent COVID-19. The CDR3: CALQGDTEAFF. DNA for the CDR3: TGTGCCTTACAGGGGGACACTGAAGCTTTCTTT.